The clone carrying this TCR beta chain has just a few counts. This record comes from a study of blood T cells in healthy people across ages. Peripheral blood samples of around 9.5 milliliters were drawn from each donor. PCR was performed a second time for roughly 7 to 11 cycles using a sample-barcoded 5' primer and a J-beta primer mix. A single record per CDR3 protein comes from TCRdb applying MiXCR to the 5' RACE reads. The sample has around 1,500,000 distinct CDR3 sequences; 42% are singletons. CDR1 is LGHNA, CDR2 YNFKEQ, per germline. Trimming took 0 bases from V and 5 from J; bases not matched to a gene: 12. This CDR3 comprises 18 residues.

The specimen sequenced was blood. This chain connects TRBV4-2 to TRBJ2-1, with 8 positions matching TRBD2. The TCR was taken from a young woman in good health. The CDR3 nucleotides read TGTGCCAGCAGCCAAGATCCTGGCGGACTAGCTCGAAACAATGAGCAGTTCTTC. Its translation: CASSQDPGGLARNNEQFF.